This T cell receptor (beta chain) was profiled in a study of cytomegalovirus exposure and HLA in healthy donors. Findings of the study overall: Follow-up analysis later connected one missense variant in DCLRE1C with trimming of TCR beta V- and J-genes. What a later analysis reportedly showed was that an Asian-associated ancestry cluster had fewer N-insertions than the approximately 700-donor mean. Later, an analysis showed that TCR beta chains associated with HLA were more clonally expanded than others that were equally common.

With 6 bases removed from V and 1 base from J, the gap between germline ends came to 13 bases. CDR1 ENHRY and CDR2 SYGVKD come from the germline V gene. The CDR3 sequence is 15 residues long. On this clone: Its antigen is not identified.

A multiplex PCR was run with 60 Vbeta primers and 13 Jbeta primers. This table comes from immunoSEQ multiplex PCR, and its TCRdb copy is limited to in-frame clones, with some not included. This sample has roughly 190,000 clones, with around nine tenths found just once. The sequencing input was PBMCs. This receptor was obtained from a woman aged 18-29 years in good health and CMV-seronegative. The genes are TRBV10-3 and TRBJ2-1; TRBD2 is a possible D gene (7 bases). This CDR3 is CAIRDSGISYNEQFF. The DNA for the CDR3 is TGTGCCATCAGGGACAGCGGGATTTCCTACAATGAGCAGTTCTTC.